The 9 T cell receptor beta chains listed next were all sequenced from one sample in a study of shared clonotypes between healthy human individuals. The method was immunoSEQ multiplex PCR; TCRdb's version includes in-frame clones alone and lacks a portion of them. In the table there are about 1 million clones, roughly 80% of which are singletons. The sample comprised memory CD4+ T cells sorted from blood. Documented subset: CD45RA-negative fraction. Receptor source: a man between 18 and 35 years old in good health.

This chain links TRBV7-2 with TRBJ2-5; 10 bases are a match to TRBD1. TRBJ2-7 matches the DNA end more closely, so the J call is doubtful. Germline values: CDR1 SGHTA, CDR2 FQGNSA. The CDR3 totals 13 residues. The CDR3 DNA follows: TGTGCCAGCAGCTGGGACAGGGGATACGAGCAGTACTTC. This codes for CASSWDRGYEQYF.

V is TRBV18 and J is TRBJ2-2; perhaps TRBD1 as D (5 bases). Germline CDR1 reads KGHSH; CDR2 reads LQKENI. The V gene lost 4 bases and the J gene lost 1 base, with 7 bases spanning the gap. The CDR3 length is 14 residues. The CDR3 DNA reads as TGTGCCAGCTCACATAGGGGGAACACCGGGGAGCTGTTTTTT. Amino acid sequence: CASSHRGNTGELFF.

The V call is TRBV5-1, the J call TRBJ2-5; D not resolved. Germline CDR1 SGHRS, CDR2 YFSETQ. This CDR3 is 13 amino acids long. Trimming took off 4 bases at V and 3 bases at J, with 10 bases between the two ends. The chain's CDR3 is CASSPPVEETQYF. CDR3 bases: TGCGCCAGCAGCCCGCCCGTGGAAGAGACCCAGTACTTC.

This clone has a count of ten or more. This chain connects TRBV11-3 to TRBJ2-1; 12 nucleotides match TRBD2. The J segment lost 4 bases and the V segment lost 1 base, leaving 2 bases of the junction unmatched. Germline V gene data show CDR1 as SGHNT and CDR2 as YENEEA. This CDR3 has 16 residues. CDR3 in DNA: TGTGCCAGCAGCTTAGGGCTAGCGGGGGGGTACAATGAGCAGTTCTTC. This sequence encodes CASSLGLAGGYNEQFF.

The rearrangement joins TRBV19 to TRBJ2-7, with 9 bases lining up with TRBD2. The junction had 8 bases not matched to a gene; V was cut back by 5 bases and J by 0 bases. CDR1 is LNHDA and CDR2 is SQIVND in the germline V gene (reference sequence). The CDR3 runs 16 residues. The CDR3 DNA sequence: TGTGCCAGTAGTCCCCGGACTAGCGCAGGCTCCTACGAGCAGTACTTC. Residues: CASSPRTSAGSYEQYF.

CDR3 region: CASRSQGAGTGELFF. In DNA form, the CDR3 reads TGTGCCAGCAGATCCCAGGGGGCAGGAACCGGGGAGCTGTTTTTT. The chain joins TRBV11-3 to TRBJ2-2; TRBD1 agrees at 8 bases. CDR3 length: 15 residues. Germline V lookup: CDR1 SGHNT, CDR2 YENEEA. The ends lost 6 bases at V and 5 bases at J; junction bases unmatched: 8.

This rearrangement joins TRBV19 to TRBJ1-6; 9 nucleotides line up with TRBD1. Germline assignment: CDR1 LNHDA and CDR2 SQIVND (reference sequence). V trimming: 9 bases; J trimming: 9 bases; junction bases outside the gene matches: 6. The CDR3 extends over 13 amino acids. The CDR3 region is CASRTGEGSPLHF. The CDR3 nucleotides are TGTGCCAGCCGGACAGGGGAAGGTTCACCCCTCCACTTT. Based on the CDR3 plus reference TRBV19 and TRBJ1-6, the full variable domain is DGGITQSPKYLFRKEGQNVTLSCEQNLNHDAMYWYRQDPGQGLRLIYYSQIVNDFQKGDIAEGYSVSREKKESFPLTVTSAQKNPTAFYLCASRTGEGSPLHFGNGTRLTVT.

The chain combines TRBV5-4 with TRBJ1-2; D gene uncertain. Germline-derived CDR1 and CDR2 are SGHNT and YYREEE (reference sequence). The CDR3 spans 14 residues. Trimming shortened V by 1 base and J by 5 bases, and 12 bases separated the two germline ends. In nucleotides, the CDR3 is TGTGCCAGCAGCTTGCCGGCAGCTGTGTATGGCTACACCTTC. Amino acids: CASSLPAAVYGYTF.

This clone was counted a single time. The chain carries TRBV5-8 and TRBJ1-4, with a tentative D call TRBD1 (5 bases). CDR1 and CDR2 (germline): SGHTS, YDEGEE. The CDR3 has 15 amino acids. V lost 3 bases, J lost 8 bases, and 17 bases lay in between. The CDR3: CASSSGARRGEKLFF. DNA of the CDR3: TGTGCCAGCAGCTCGGGAGCCAGGAGGGGCGAAAAACTGTTTTTT.